This T cell receptor beta chain stems from a study of T cells in Graves' hyperthyroidism and ophthalmopathy. Study at large: It was at initial diagnosis, before any treatment, that peripheral blood was collected.

Note on this clonotype: No antigen is known for it.

Germline loops: CDR1 LGHNA, CDR2 YSLEER. The CDR3 covers 18 residues. Trimming took 0 bases from V and 2 from J; bases not matched to a gene: 7. Findings and limits, study-wide: Within blood appeared most thyroid clonotypes that had expanded above 0.001.

Isolation of PBMCs was performed on about 10 ml fresh peripheral blood. The source material, RNA transcripts, was used to amplify TCR beta CDR3 regions. When the TCR CDR3 underwent first-round RT-PCR, the HTBI primer set was used. TCRdb reprocessed the multiplex PCR reads with MiXCR, giving one entry per CDR3 protein. This sample has 400,000 to 600,000 distinct CDR3 sequences; more than 15% occur once, and the top ten carry over 25%. Source material: blood. This chain joins TRBV4-3 and TRBJ2-2; 9 bases are a match to TRBD2. The receptor comes from a woman younger than 45 with Graves' ophthalmopathy. DNA of the CDR3: TGCGCCAGCAGCCAAGATCCCCTAGCGGGATCTAACACCGGGGAGCTGTTTTTT. It encodes CASSQDPLAGSNTGELFF.